One and the same sample provided the 31 T cell receptor beta chains below, sequenced in a study of glioma-infiltrating T cells after dendritic cell vaccination (dated by TCRdb to 2016 to 2018). Preparation of the library involved the immunoSEQ multiplex PCR assay. TCRdb stores this immuneACCESS table with in-frame sequences only. Part of the clones is absent; in the studies checked, under half of the shortfall reflects unresolved V genes, and no reason is known for the rest. Present in this sample are 75,000 to 95,000 clones, roughly 77% of which were seen just once. In total, the top ten clones hold less than 2.5% of the sample. The label giving this sample's time point can be read as: after dendritic cell vaccination, including at tumor progression/relapse. Material: blood, obtained after dendritic cell vaccination. All receptors come from a human donor with glioblastoma.

In DNA form, the CDR3 reads TGTGCCAGCAGTCCGAGACAGGGACGCACTGAAGCTTTCTTT. Its translation is CASSPRQGRTEAFF. V gene TRBV6-1 combines with J gene TRBJ1-1; TRBD1 matches 7 bases. The CDR3 has 14 residues. The V gene's germline CDR1 is MNHNS and CDR2 SASEGT. J lost 4 bases, V lost 5 bases, and 7 bases had no gene match.

The J gene is TRBJ2-7, the V gene TRBV29-1, with TRBD2 matching 14 bases. The CDR3 is 15 amino acids. Per germline, CDR1 SQVTM and CDR2 ANQGSEA. The V gene end was trimmed by 1 base and the J gene end by 6 bases; junction bases not matched to a gene: 5. The DNA for the CDR3 is TGCAGCGTTGAAGGAGGGACTAGCGGGGGTACCGAGCAGTACTTC. Amino acid sequence: CSVEGGTSGGTEQYF.

The chain links TRBV18 to TRBJ1-2, with TRBD1 as a possible D gene (6 bases). The CDR3 has 13 amino acids. Per germline, CDR1 KGHSH and CDR2 LQKENI. V lost 2 bases to trimming and J lost 2 bases, with 6 bases between them. This CDR3 is CASSPGQNYGYTF. Written as DNA, the CDR3 is TGTGCCAGCTCACCAGGACAGAACTATGGCTACACCTTC.

This clone has a handful of counts. The chain links TRBV11-2 to TRBJ1-5; TRBD1 matches 7 bases. This CDR3 spans 14 amino acids. Germline lookup yields CDR1 SGHAT and CDR2 FQNNGV. Trimming cost V 3 bases and J 5 bases; bases outside gene matches: 4. The CDR3 sequence is CASSFTGEDQPQHF. CDR3 nucleotides: TGTGCCAGCAGCTTCACAGGGGAAGATCAGCCCCAGCATTTT. The full variable domain, rest sourced from reference TRBV11-2 and TRBJ1-5, is EAGVAQSPRYKIIEKRQSVAFWCNPISGHATLYWYQQILGQGPKLLIQFQNNGVVDDSQLPKDRFSAERLKGVDSTLKIQPAKLEDSAVYLCASSFTGEDQPQHFGDGTRLSIL.

This sequence joins TRBV12-2 and TRBJ2-6; TRBD1, the D gene given by the table, was not confirmed from the DNA. TRBV12-2 is a recognized pseudogene. The CDR3 sequence is 15 residues long. The CDR3 reads CASRLPGPGANVLTF. The CDR3 nucleotides are TGTGCAAGTCGTTTGCCAGGGCCTGGGGCCAACGTCCTGACTTTC.

The chain links TRBV5-4 to TRBJ2-1; 11 nucleotides line up with TRBD2. Germline V gene data show CDR1 as SGHNT and CDR2 as YYREEE (reference sequence). CDR3 length equals 17 residues. The J segment lost 7 bases and the V segment lost 0 bases, leaving 9 bases of the junction unmatched. This chain's CDR3 is CASSLGLGTSGGNEQFF. The CDR3 coding sequence is TGTGCCAGCAGCTTGGGATTAGGGACTAGCGGAGGGAATGAGCAGTTCTTC.

V gene TRBV5-5 combines with J gene TRBJ2-7, with D maybe TRBD2 (6 bases). Trimming removed 1 base at V and 2 bases at J, with 10 bases between. This CDR3 spans 14 amino acids. Germline CDR1 SGHKS, CDR2 YYEKEE (reference sequence). The CDR3 DNA reads TGTGCCAGCAGCTTGCCGGGGAGGACCTACGAGCAGTACTTC. Amino acid sequence: CASSLPGRTYEQYF.

The rearrangement joins TRBV10-1 to TRBJ2-3; tentative D call: TRBD2 (5 bases). Germline CDR1 and CDR2: WNHNN and SYGVQD (reference sequence). CDR3 length equals 15 residues. V lost 2 bases and J 2 bases, leaving 11 bases between the germline ends. The CDR3 sequence: CASSEGLTITDTQYF. The CDR3 coding sequence is TGCGCCAGCAGTGAGGGACTGACGATCACAGATACGCAGTATTTT.

This chain joins TRBV5-1 and TRBJ2-1, with TRBD2 identical over 7 bases. The germline gives CDR1 SGHRS, CDR2 YFSETQ. This CDR3 region has 14 residues. The junction had 8 bases not matched to a gene; V was cut back by 4 bases and J by 7 bases. Here the CDR3 reads CASSRSQRDNEQFF. Written as DNA, the CDR3 is TGCGCCAGCAGCAGGAGCCAGCGGGATAATGAGCAGTTCTTC.

The rearrangement joins TRBV19 to TRBJ2-2; 7 bases fit TRBD2. Losses at the gene ends were 7 bases for V and 3 bases for J; bases not matched to a gene: 8. The CDR3 is 15 residues long. The germline CDR1 and CDR2 sequences are LNHDA and SQIVND (reference sequence). The CDR3 here is CASIWGSGHTGELFF. CDR3 in DNA: TGTGCCAGTATTTGGGGTAGCGGGCACACCGGGGAGCTGTTTTTT. The full variable domain, with the rest looked up from reference TRBV19 and TRBJ2-2, is DGGITQSPKYLFRKEGQNVTLSCEQNLNHDAMYWYRQDPGQGLRLIYYSQIVNDFQKGDIAEGYSVSREKKESFPLTVTSAQKNPTAFYLCASIWGSGHTGELFFGEGSRLTVL.

The V and J genes are TRBV19 and TRBJ2-2; D possibly corresponds to TRBD2 (6 bases). The CDR3 sequence is 15 residues long. Germline CDR1 reads LNHDA; CDR2 reads SQIVND (reference sequence). V lost 3 bases, J lost 4 bases, and 12 bases lay in between. The CDR3 sequence: CASSIVFGSTGELFF. The CDR3 nucleotides read TGTGCCAGTAGTATCGTGTTCGGGAGCACCGGGGAGCTGTTTTTT.

The rearrangement joins TRBV6-6 to TRBJ2-7; D perhaps matches TRBD2 (6 bases). With 8 bases removed from V and 0 bases from J, the gap between germline ends came to 8 bases. The CDR3 sequence is 12 residues long. Looked up from germline, CDR1 is MNHNY and CDR2 is SVGAGI (reference sequence). The CDR3 loop is CASGGNSYEQYF. The DNA for the CDR3 is TGTGCCAGCGGGGGGAACTCCTACGAGCAGTACTTC.

The rearrangement joins TRBV7-9 to TRBJ2-3, with D possibly being TRBD1 (6 bases). This CDR3 region has 17 residues. Germline V gene lookup returns CDR1 SEHNR and CDR2 FQNEAQ (reference sequence). Trimming left V 5 bases short and J 0 bases short, with 18 bases between. As DNA, the CDR3 is TGTGCCAGCAGCCTTACCCTCCGGACAGACAGCACAGATACGCAGTATTTT. Protein sequence: CASSLTLRTDSTDTQYF.

This clone was counted a single time. V usage is TRBV18 and J usage is TRBJ1-5; D is possibly TRBD1 (6 bases). CDR1 and CDR2 from the germline V gene are KGHSH and LQKENI. V was cut by 1 base and J by 4 bases, with 14 bases left in between. This CDR3 is 16 amino acids long. The CDR3 spells CASSPQPGTTNQPQHF. Here the CDR3 DNA reads TGTGCCAGCTCACCACAACCCGGGACAACGAATCAGCCCCAGCATTTT.

V usage is TRBV9 and J usage is TRBJ2-7, with D hard to call. V lost 6 bases and J lost 3, with 16 bases in between. The CDR3 runs 14 residues. Germline CDR1 and CDR2: SGDLS and YYNGEE. The CDR3 bases are TGTGCCAGCAACCGTGATTATACCGGCTACGAGCAGTACTTC. Its protein product is CASNRDYTGYEQYF.

The chain combines TRBV9 with TRBJ1-3; perhaps TRBD1 as D (6 bases). The CDR3 totals 16 residues. The germline CDR1 and CDR2 sequences are SGDLS and YYNGEE. V dropped 4 bases and J dropped 4 bases, with 18 bases sitting between them. CDR3 loop: CASSREGVARGNTIYF. The CDR3 nucleotides are TGTGCCAGCAGCCGAGAGGGGGTCGCAAGGGGAAACACCATATATTTT.

The gene calls are TRBV10-3 and TRBJ1-6; 9 bases fit TRBD1. The V gene's germline CDR1 is ENHRY and CDR2 SYGVKD. This CDR3 is built from 15 residues. The trim removed 4 bases at V and 10 bases at J, leaving 8 bases unmatched. The CDR3 loop reads CAISAQTGGESPLHF. The CDR3 bases are TGTGCCATCAGTGCCCAAACAGGGGGCGAGTCACCCCTCCACTTT.

In the case of this clone: At one of its ends the junction is not consistent with the germline gene, which may arise from a read error. Distinct nucleotide sequences in the sample also encode this CDR3. This chain's CDR3 is CASSLTTPGKLFF. Written as DNA, the CDR3 is TGCGCCAGCAGCTTAACAACGCCGGGAAAGCTGTTCTTT. The V and J genes are TRBV5-1 and TRBJ2-2; weak D call: TRBD2 (5 bases). In germline, CDR1 is SGHRS, CDR2 YFSETQ. CDR3 size: 13 residues.

The chain is built from TRBV10-2 and TRBJ1-5; TRBD1 matches at 7 bases. Germline assignment: CDR1 WSHSY and CDR2 SAAADI. V trimming: 5 bases; J trimming: 4 bases; junction bases outside the gene matches: 8. This CDR3 contains 15 residues. For the CDR3, the DNA is TGCGCCAGCAGTAACCGGGACAGTCTGAATCAGCCCCAGCATTTT. Protein product: CASSNRDSLNQPQHF.

This sequence joins TRBV5-6 and TRBJ2-1, with TRBD1 matching 7 bases. This CDR3 has 16 amino acids. J gave up 2 bases and V 2 bases, and 7 bases lay outside the gene matches. Germline values: CDR1 SGHDT, CDR2 YYEEEE. CDR3 in DNA: TGTGCCAGCAGCTTTTCCCTGGACAGGACCTACAATGAGCAGTTCTTC. Amino acid sequence: CASSFSLDRTYNEQFF. The whole variable domain, filled in from reference TRBV5-6 and TRBJ2-1, reads DAGVTQSPTHLIKTRGQQVTLRCSPKSGHDTVSWYQQALGQGPQFIFQYYEEEERQRGNFPDRFSGHQFPNYSSELNVNALLLGDSALYLCASSFSLDRTYNEQFFGPGTRLTVL.

This sequence joins TRBV7-9 and TRBJ2-1; D gene ambiguous. CDR3 size: 11 residues. Trimming shortened V by 5 bases and J by 10 bases, and 9 bases separated the two germline ends. In germline, CDR1 is SEHNR, CDR2 FQNEAQ (reference sequence). CDR3: CASSPLWEQFF. The CDR3 region has the DNA TGTGCCAGCAGCCCACTCTGGGAGCAGTTCTTC.

The V call is TRBV7-9, the J call TRBJ2-5; TRBD2 matches 11 bases. The CDR3 runs to 15 residues. V lost 6 bases, J lost 1 base, and 4 bases stayed unmatched. CDR1 SEHNR and CDR2 FQNEAQ come from the germline V gene (reference sequence). This chain's CDR3 is CASRLGLAVQETQYF. As DNA, the CDR3 is TGTGCCAGCAGATTGGGACTAGCGGTCCAAGAGACCCAGTACTTC.

The V gene is TRBV27, the J gene TRBJ1-2, with TRBD1 identical over 8 bases. Germline V lookup: CDR1 MNHEY, CDR2 SMNVEV (reference sequence). CDR3 length: 17 residues. Unmatched junction bases numbered 17, after V lost 5 bases and J lost 6 bases. The CDR3: CASSMSLVTGDVHGYTF. The CDR3 region has the DNA TGTGCCAGCAGTATGTCTCTTGTGACAGGGGATGTCCATGGCTACACCTTC.

The genes are TRBV6-5 and TRBJ2-5, with D possibly matching TRBD1 (6 bases). Trimming removed 6 bases at V and 5 bases at J, with 13 bases between. This CDR3 contains 13 residues. CDR1 MNHEY and CDR2 SVGAGI come from the germline V gene. The CDR3 reads CASRQGGLETQYF. Here the CDR3 DNA reads TGTGCCAGCAGACAGGGTGGTTTGGAGACCCAGTACTTC.

The chain is built from TRBV7-8 and TRBJ1-4; D gene unclear. V lost 1 base, J lost 3 bases, and 6 bases lay in between. The CDR3 is 14 residues long. Germline lookup yields CDR1 SGHVS and CDR2 FQNEAQ. CDR3 in DNA: TGTGCCAGCAGCTTAGTTCGGGCTAATGAAAAACTGTTTTTT. It specifies CASSLVRANEKLFF.

This clone was seen only once. The chain has TRBV9 and TRBJ2-3; D remains unclear. Germline V gives CDR1 SGDLS, CDR2 YYNGEE. V was clipped by 0 bases and J by 4 bases, with 12 bases between them. The CDR3 covers 15 residues. The CDR3 sequence: CASSVAPSESDTQYF. CDR3 in DNA: TGTGCCAGCAGCGTAGCCCCCAGCGAGTCAGATACGCAGTATTTT.

The chain employs TRBV9 and TRBJ2-3, with TRBD2 matching 8 bases. The CDR3 is 17 residues long. The V segment lost 0 bases and the J segment 5 bases; nucleotides outside the gene matches: 11. CDR1 SGDLS and CDR2 YYNGEE come from the germline V gene. CDR3 protein: CASSVDPAGVSRDTQYF. The CDR3 DNA reads TGTGCCAGCAGCGTAGATCCAGCGGGGGTGTCAAGAGATACGCAGTATTTT.

The chain is built from TRBV6-5 and TRBJ1-1, with D hard to call. The germline V gene has CDR1 MNHEY and CDR2 SVGAGI. Trimming took off 0 bases at V and 1 base at J, with 6 bases between the two ends. The CDR3 spans 14 residues. CDR3 in amino acids: CASSYSNRNTEAFF. The CDR3 DNA is TGTGCCAGCAGTTACTCGAATAGGAACACTGAAGCTTTCTTT.

This chain uses TRBV2 with TRBJ2-3, with D possibly matching TRBD2 (5 bases). Germline CDR1 and CDR2: SNHLY and FYNNEI. CDR3 size: 13 residues. Trimming took 4 bases from V and 1 from J, leaving 6 bases between them. The CDR3 region is CASSGTRTDTQYF. The CDR3, as DNA: TGTGCCAGCAGTGGGACTCGCACAGATACGCAGTATTTT.

V gene TRBV29-1 combines with J gene TRBJ1-2, with 9 bases matching TRBD1. V lost 0 bases to trimming and J lost 7 bases; unmatched junction nucleotides: 9. The germline CDR1 and CDR2 sequences are SQVTM and ANQGSEA. This CDR3 is built from 15 residues. CDR3 protein: CSVEDPTGGSRGYTF. For the CDR3, the DNA is TGCAGCGTTGAAGATCCGACAGGGGGAAGTCGTGGCTACACCTTC.

V usage is TRBV11-2 and J usage is TRBJ2-7; 8 bases match TRBD2. The V segment lost 4 bases and the J segment 2 bases; nucleotides outside the gene matches: 4. CDR1 and CDR2 from the germline V gene are SGHAT and FQNNGV. The CDR3 is made up of 14 amino acids. CDR3 sequence reads: CASSSRGVTYEQYV. The CDR3 region has the DNA TGTGCCAGCAGCTCGCGGGGGGTGACCTACGAGCAGTACGTC.